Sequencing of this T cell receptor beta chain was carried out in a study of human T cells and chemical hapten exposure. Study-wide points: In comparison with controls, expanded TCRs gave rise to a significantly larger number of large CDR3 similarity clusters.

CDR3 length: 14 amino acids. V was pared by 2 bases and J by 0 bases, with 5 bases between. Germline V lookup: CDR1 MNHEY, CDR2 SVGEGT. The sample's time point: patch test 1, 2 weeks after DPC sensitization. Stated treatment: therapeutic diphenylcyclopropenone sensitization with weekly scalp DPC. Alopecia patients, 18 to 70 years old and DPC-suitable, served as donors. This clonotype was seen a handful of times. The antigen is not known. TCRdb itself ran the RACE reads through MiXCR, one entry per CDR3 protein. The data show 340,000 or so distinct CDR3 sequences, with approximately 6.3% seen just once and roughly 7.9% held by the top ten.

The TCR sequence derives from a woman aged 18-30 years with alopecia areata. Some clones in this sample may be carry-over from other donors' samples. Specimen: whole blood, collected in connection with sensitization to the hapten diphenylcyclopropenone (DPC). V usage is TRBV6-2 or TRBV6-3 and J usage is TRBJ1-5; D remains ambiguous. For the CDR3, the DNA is TGTGCCAGCAGTTACACCGTTAGCAATCAGCCCCAGCATTTT. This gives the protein CASSYTVSNQPQHF.